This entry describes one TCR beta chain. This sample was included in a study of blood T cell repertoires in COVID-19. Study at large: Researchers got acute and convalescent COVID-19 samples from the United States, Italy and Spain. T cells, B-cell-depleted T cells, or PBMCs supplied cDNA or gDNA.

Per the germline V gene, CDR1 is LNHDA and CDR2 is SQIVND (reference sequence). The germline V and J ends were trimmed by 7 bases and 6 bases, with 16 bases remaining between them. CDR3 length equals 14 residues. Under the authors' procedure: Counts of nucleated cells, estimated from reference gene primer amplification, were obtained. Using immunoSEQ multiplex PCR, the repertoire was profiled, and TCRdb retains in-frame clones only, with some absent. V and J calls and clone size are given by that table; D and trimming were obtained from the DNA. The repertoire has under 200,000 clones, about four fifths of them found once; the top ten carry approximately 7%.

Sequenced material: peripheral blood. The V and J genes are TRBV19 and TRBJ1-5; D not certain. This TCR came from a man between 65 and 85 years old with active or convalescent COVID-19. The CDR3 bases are TGTGCCAGTACCCCCCGGTCGGGTAGTCAGCCCCAGCATTTT. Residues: CASTPRSGSQPQHF.